This TCR beta chain came from a study of shared clonotypes between healthy human individuals. Study in general: Contributing individuals were a couple of females and a few males aged 18 to 49. Study-level findings and limits: The generation probabilities recorded for non-shared clonotypes fell below those of clonotypes shared by all four donors.

Regarding this clone: Its antigen is as yet unknown.

The CDR3 is made up of 18 amino acids. The germline CDR1 and CDR2 sequences are LNHDA and SQIVND (reference sequence). The trim removed 4 bases at V and 0 bases at J, leaving 10 bases unmatched. The method was immunoSEQ multiplex PCR; TCRdb's version includes in-frame clones alone and lacks a portion of them. The repertoire holds more than 2 million clones, with 85% to 95% as singletons. The TCR originated in a man younger than 35 in good health. The rearrangement links TRBV19 to TRBJ2-1, with 9 bases identical to TRBD1. Sequencing used naive CD4+ T cells sorted from blood. The subset was: CD45RA+ positively selected. The CDR3 region has the DNA TGTGCCAGTAGTAAGGGACAGGGAGCCCCGAGCTCCTACAATGAGCAGTTCTTC. As protein: CASSKGQGAPSSYNEQFF. The complete variable domain, with remaining parts taken from reference TRBV19 and TRBJ2-1, reads DGGITQSPKYLFRKEGQNVTLSCEQNLNHDAMYWYRQDPGQGLRLIYYSQIVNDFQKGDIAEGYSVSREKKESFPLTVTSAQKNPTAFYLCASSKGQGAPSSYNEQFFGPGTRLTVL.